These 7 T cell receptor beta chains originate from one sample sequenced in a study of T cells in localized non-small cell lung cancer. Assay: immunoSEQ multiplex PCR; the TCRdb copy retains only in-frame clones and omits some. Of 30,000 or so clones listed, roughly 90% are singletons. This material consisted of peripheral blood, taken before any cancer treatment. These receptors all stem from a female donor at least 60 years old with stage I lung adenocarcinoma.

The chain uses TRBV6-5 and TRBJ1-5; TRBD1 matches at 7 bases. V shed 6 bases and J 5 bases; nucleotides not matched to a gene: 7. CDR1 MNHEY and CDR2 SVGAGI come from the germline V gene. The CDR3 runs to 14 residues. The CDR3 bases are TGTGCCAGCAGGGCGGGACAGACTTATCAGCCCCAGCATTTT. Its protein product is CASRAGQTYQPQHF.

This rearrangement joins TRBV28 to TRBJ2-3; the match to TRBD1 covers 8 bases. The V gene end was trimmed by 2 bases and the J gene end by 1 base; junction bases not matched to a gene: 2. The germline gives CDR1 MDHEN, CDR2 SYDVKM. The CDR3 length is 15 residues. DNA of the CDR3: TGTGCCAGCAGTTTACAGGGGGCCGGCACAGATACGCAGTATTTT. The encoded protein is CASSLQGAGTDTQYF. Variable domain in full (rest from reference TRBV28 and TRBJ2-3): DVKVTQSSRYLVKRTGEKVFLECVQDMDHENMFWYRQDPGLGLRLIYFSYDVKMKEKGDIPEGYSVSREKKERFSLILESASTNQTSMYLCASSLQGAGTDTQYFGPGTRLTVL.

The gene calls are TRBV9 and TRBJ2-7; 8 nucleotides match TRBD2. In germline, CDR1 is SGDLS, CDR2 YYNGEE. This CDR3 is 15 amino acids long. The J segment lost 3 bases and the V segment lost 3 bases, leaving 8 bases of the junction unmatched. CDR3 DNA sequence: TGTGCCAGCAGCGAATCAAGCGGGGGTGGCTACGAGCAGTACTTC. Residues: CASSESSGGGYEQYF. Based on the CDR3 plus reference TRBV9 and TRBJ2-7, the full variable domain is DSGVTQTPKHLITATGQRVTLRCSPRSGDLSVYWYQQSLDQGLQFLIQYYNGEERAKGNILERFSAQQFPDLHSELNLSSLELGDSALYFCASSESSGGGYEQYFGPGTRLTVT.

V and J are TRBV6-6 and TRBJ1-4, with 7 nucleotides matching TRBD1. Losses at the gene ends were 6 bases for V and 5 bases for J; bases not matched to a gene: 9. CDR1 MNHNY and CDR2 SVGAGI come from the germline V gene (reference sequence). CDR3 length equals 15 residues. The CDR3 nucleotides read TGTGCCAGCAGCAACGGCGGGACAGCAAATGAAAAACTGTTTTTT. Protein: CASSNGGTANEKLFF.

This chain links TRBV29-1 with TRBJ1-2; D gene ambiguous. The CDR3 contains 12 residues. Germline loops: CDR1 SQVTM, CDR2 ANQGSEA. Trimming removed 6 bases at V and 6 bases at J, with 14 bases between. CDR3: CSVHEAGDGYTF. For the CDR3, the DNA is TGCAGCGTCCACGAGGCAGGAGATGGCTACACCTTC.

The rearrangement links TRBV28 to TRBJ1-2; D may be TRBD1 (6 bases). The CDR3 is 15 amino acids. V was cut by 5 bases and J by 6 bases, with 19 bases left in between. Germline V gives CDR1 MDHEN, CDR2 SYDVKM. DNA for the CDR3: TGTGCCAGCAGTACCATGCAGGGGCGTAATGATGGCTACACCTTC. Its translation: CASSTMQGRNDGYTF.

The chain has TRBV27 and TRBJ1-1, with 8 bases that match TRBD1. The CDR3 covers 17 residues. CDR1 is MNHEY, CDR2 SMNVEV, per germline (reference sequence). The J segment lost 1 base and the V segment lost 7 bases, leaving 14 bases of the junction unmatched. The CDR3 reads CASKGQAPGFWNTEAFF. The DNA for the CDR3 is TGTGCCAGCAAGGGACAGGCCCCCGGGTTTTGGAACACTGAAGCTTTCTTT.